These T cell receptor beta chains were read from a single sample in a study of control samples from healthy donors and cancer patients. Method: immunoSEQ multiplex PCR; TCRdb's copy keeps in-frame clones and lacks some. The data show 170,000 or so clones, about nine tenths seen once. The sequenced material came from blood. These receptors originate from a woman aged 40 to 50 in good health. CDR3s include the opening cysteine and the closing phenylalanine or tryptophan. The D gene is left open where the match is weak. A clone size is listed for some rows: how often the clone was seen (once, few, many), or a class if it is expanded.

V gene	J gene	D gene	clone size	CDR3 protein	CDR3 DNA
TRBV9	TRBJ2-1	NA	NA	CASSPGDSYNEQFF	TGTGCCAGCAGTCCCGGAGACTCCTACAATGAGCAGTTCTTC
TRBV5-5	TRBJ1-5	NA	NA	CASAMWSEGQPQHF	TGTGCCAGCGCGATGTGGTCCGAGGGCCAGCCCCAGCATTTT
TRBV5-4	TRBJ2-5	NA	NA	CASSTEGYQETQYF	TGTGCCAGCTCCACTGAGGGCTACCAAGAGACCCAGTACTTC
TRBV2	TRBJ2-3	TRBD2	once	CASSEGLAGPGGGTDTQYF	TGTGCCAGCAGTGAAGGACTAGCGGGGCCCGGGGGAGGCACAGATACGCAGTATTTT
TRBV11-2	TRBJ2-2	NA	NA	CASSRGGADTGELFF	TGTGCCAGCAGCCGCGGTGGAGCGGACACCGGGGAGCTGTTTTTT
TRBV3-1/TRBV3-2	TRBJ1-2	NA	NA	CASSERYYGYTF	TGTGCCAGCAGCGAGCGATACTATGGCTACACCTTC
TRBV3-1/TRBV3-2	TRBJ2-5	TRBD2	NA	CASSQDGGSQETQYF	TGTGCCAGCAGCCAAGATGGCGGGAGCCAAGAGACCCAGTACTTC
TRBV29-1	TRBJ1-1	NA	NA	CSVKQGATEAFF	TGCAGCGTGAAACAGGGAGCCACTGAAGCTTTCTTT
TRBV6-5	TRBJ2-7	NA	NA	CASSLGMFNEQYF	TGTGCCAGCTCTCTGGGGATGTTCAACGAGCAGTACTTC
TRBV10-3	TRBJ1-1	NA	NA	CAIRETEEAFF	TGTGCCATCAGGGAGACAGAAGAAGCTTTCTTT
TRBV3-1/TRBV3-2	TRBJ2-1	NA	NA	CASSYQGGEPWGEQFF	TGTGCCAGCAGCTACCAAGGAGGGGAGCCTTGGGGTGAGCAGTTCTTC
TRBV19	TRBJ1-3	NA	NA	CASSRVSGNTIYF	TGTGCCAGCTCTCGCGTCTCTGGAAACACCATATATTTT
TRBV10-2	TRBJ1-5	TRBD1	NA	CASSGDRGGEPQHF	TGCGCCAGCAGTGGGGACAGGGGGGGGGAGCCCCAGCATTTT
TRBV11-2	TRBJ2-3	TRBD1	NA	CASSLVWGGQGEDTQYF	TGTGCCAGCAGCTTAGTGTGGGGAGGACAGGGGGAAGATACGCAGTATTTT
TRBV5-4	TRBJ1-1	NA	NA	CASSLAGESTEAFF	TGTGCCAGCAGCTTGGCCGGGGAGAGCACTGAAGCTTTCTTT
TRBV25-1	TRBJ1-5	NA	NA	CASSVGVGYQPQHF	TGTGCCAGCAGTGTAGGGGTCGGCTATCAGCCCCAGCATTTT
TRBV9	TRBJ2-2	NA	NA	CASRAINTGELFF	TGTGCCAGCAGGGCAATAAACACCGGGGAGCTGTTTTTT
TRBV10-1	TRBJ2-7	NA	NA	CASSESRWGTYEQYF	TGCGCCAGCAGTGAGTCGAGGTGGGGCACCTACGAGCAGTACTTC
TRBV19	TRBJ2-2	NA	NA	CASKFGTSNTGELFF	TGTGCCAGTAAGTTCGGGACATCGAACACCGGGGAGCTGTTTTTT
TRBV6-5	TRBJ1-6	NA	NA	CASSYSFGNSPLHF	TGTGCCAGCAGTTACTCGTTCGGTAATTCACCCCTCCACTTT
TRBV6-5	TRBJ2-3	TRBD2	NA	CASLLAGGADTQYF	TGTGCCAGCCTCCTAGCGGGGGGTGCGGATACGCAGTATTTT
TRBV5-5	TRBJ2-5	NA	NA	CASSKSHSYQETQYF	TGTGCCAGCAGCAAATCTCACTCGTACCAAGAGACCCAGTACTTC
TRBV5-1	TRBJ2-5	TRBD1	NA	CASSWGTDRETQYF	TGCGCCAGCAGCTGGGGGACAGATCGAGAGACCCAGTACTTC
TRBV2	TRBJ2-1	NA	once	CASSEEGGVRLNEQFF	TGTGCCAGCAGTGAAGAGGGAGGAGTCAGGTTAAATGAGCAGTTCTTC
TRBV12-3/TRBV12-4	TRBJ1-2	NA	NA	CASTLGKGWGYTF	TGTGCCAGCACTCTTGGGAAGGGTTGGGGCTACACCTTC
TRBV11-2	TRBJ2-7	NA	once	CASSLTVLGEQYF	TGTGCCAGCAGCTTAACAGTCTTGGGCGAGCAGTACTTC
TRBV5-1	TRBJ2-3	NA	NA	CASSSRGAGEDTQYF	TGCGCCAGCAGCTCCAGAGGGGCAGGGGAAGATACGCAGTATTTT
TRBV4-1	TRBJ2-7	TRBD1	NA	CASSHFGTGGSYEQYF	TGCGCCAGCAGCCACTTCGGAACAGGGGGCTCCTACGAGCAGTACTTC
TRBV28	TRBJ1-4	TRBD1	NA	CASSSGTVPEKLFF	TGTGCCAGCAGTTCCGGGACAGTACCCGAAAAACTGTTTTTT
TRBV2	TRBJ1-2	NA	NA	CASSSTGTGIYGYTF	TGTGCCAGCAGTTCGACAGGAACAGGGATCTATGGCTACACCTTC
TRBV6-5	TRBJ2-1	NA	NA	CASSNSYYNEQFF	TGTGCCAGCAGTAACAGCTACTACAATGAGCAGTTCTTC
TRBV10-2	TRBJ2-3	TRBD1	NA	CATDRGTDTQYF	TGCGCCACCGACAGGGGCACAGATACGCAGTATTTT
TRBV6-5	TRBJ2-5	NA	once	CASSYSGGLETQYF	TGTGCCAGCAGTTACAGTGGGGGGCTGGAGACCCAGTACTTC
TRBV18	TRBJ2-7	NA	NA	CASSPGAVSYHEQYF	TGTGCCAGCTCACCGGGTGCGGTTAGCTACCACGAGCAGTACTTC
TRBV6-6	TRBJ1-4	NA	NA	CATRERGGRVDEKLFF	TGTGCCACCAGAGAAAGGGGGGGAAGGGTGGATGAAAAACTGTTTTTT
TRBV5-6	TRBJ2-3	NA	NA	CASSSRDSTDTQYF	TGTGCCAGCAGCTCCCGGGACAGCACAGATACGCAGTATTTT
TRBV12-5	TRBJ1-6	TRBD1	NA	CASGPGDRLNSPLHF	TGTGCTAGTGGTCCCGGGGACAGATTAAATTCACCCCTCCACTTT
TRBV3-1/TRBV3-2	TRBJ1-5	NA	NA	CASSQDGNGLTQHF	TGTGCCAGCAGCCAAGACGGGAACGGCTTGACCCAGCATTTT
TRBV13	TRBJ1-3	TRBD1	NA	CASSGDRGRSGNTIYF	TGTGCCAGCAGCGGGGACAGGGGACGGTCAGGAAACACCATATATTTT
TRBV7-6	TRBJ2-2	NA	NA	CASSPPMGPPNTGELFF	TGTGCCAGCAGCCCTCCGATGGGACCGCCGAACACCGGGGAGCTGTTTTTT
TRBV18	TRBJ2-2	NA	NA	CASSPLGTGELFF	TGTGCCAGCTCCCCTCTCGGCACCGGGGAGCTGTTTTTT
TRBV10-3	TRBJ2-7	NA	NA	CVIGQGSYEQYF	TGTGTCATCGGTCAGGGCTCCTACGAGCAGTACTTC
TRBV20-1	TRBJ2-7	NA	NA	CSASLGSEAHEQYF	TGCAGTGCTAGTCTCGGGTCCGAAGCCCACGAGCAGTACTTC
TRBV10-3	TRBJ1-5	NA	many	CAISDLDFNQPQHF	TGTGCCATCAGTGATTTGGATTTCAATCAGCCCCAGCATTTT
TRBV4-2	TRBJ1-4	NA	NA	CASSQDLAGREKLFF	TGTGCCAGCAGCCAAGATCTCGCGGGGAGAGAAAAACTGTTTTTT
TRBV3-1/TRBV3-2	TRBJ2-4	NA	NA	CASSPSGARGAKNIQYF	TGTGCCAGCAGCCCGTCGGGGGCCCGGGGGGCCAAAAACATTCAGTACTTC
TRBV6-4	TRBJ1-2	TRBD1	few	CASSDGQGSDGYTF	TGTGCCAGCAGTGACGGACAGGGGTCTGATGGCTACACCTTC
TRBV6-5	TRBJ2-2	NA	few	CASRSSGELFF	TGTGCCAGCAGGTCATCCGGGGAGCTGTTTTTT
TRBV4-1	TRBJ1-2	TRBD1	NA	CASSQPDREYSGYTF	TGCGCCAGCAGCCAGCCGGACAGGGAGTACTCTGGCTACACCTTC
TRBV6-5	TRBJ2-7	TRBD1	NA	CASSLGQIYEQYF	TGTGCCAGCAGCCTGGGACAGATCTACGAGCAGTACTTC
TRBV2	TRBJ1-1	TRBD1	NA	CASSGDRGKGMNTEAFF	TGTGCCAGCAGTGGGGACAGGGGTAAGGGGATGAACACTGAAGCTTTCTTT